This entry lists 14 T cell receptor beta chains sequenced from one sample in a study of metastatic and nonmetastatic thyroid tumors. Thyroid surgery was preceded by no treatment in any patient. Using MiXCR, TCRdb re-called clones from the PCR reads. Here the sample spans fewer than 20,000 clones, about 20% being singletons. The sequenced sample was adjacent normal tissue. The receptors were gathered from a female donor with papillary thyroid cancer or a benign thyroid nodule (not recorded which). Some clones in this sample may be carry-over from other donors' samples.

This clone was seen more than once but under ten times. CDR3 protein: CSATRGQGSNQPQHF. The CDR3 DNA sequence: TGCAGTGCTACCCGGGGACAGGGCAGCAATCAGCCCCAGCATTTT. The chain employs TRBV20-1 and TRBJ1-5; 9 nucleotides align to TRBD1. The CDR3 length is 15 residues. Germline values: CDR1 DFQATT, CDR2 SNEGSKA (reference sequence). The V and J ends lost 4 bases and 1 base, in that order; junction bases with no gene match: 5.

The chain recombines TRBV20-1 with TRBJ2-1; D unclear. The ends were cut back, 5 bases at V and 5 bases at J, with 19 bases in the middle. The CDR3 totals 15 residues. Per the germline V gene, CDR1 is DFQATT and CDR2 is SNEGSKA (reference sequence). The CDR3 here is CSAFKPSRMNNEQFF. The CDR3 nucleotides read TGCAGTGCTTTTAAGCCGTCCCGGATGAACAATGAGCAGTTCTTC.

The CDR3 bases are TGTGCCAGCAGTGCAGGCAGGGGGTGGGAGACCCAGTACTTC. Residues: CASSAGRGWETQYF. The chain uses TRBV28 and TRBJ2-5; 7 bases match TRBD1. The CDR3 loop spans 14 amino acids. Per germline, CDR1 MDHEN and CDR2 SYDVKM. V lost 5 bases and J lost 5; bases outside the gene matches: 8.

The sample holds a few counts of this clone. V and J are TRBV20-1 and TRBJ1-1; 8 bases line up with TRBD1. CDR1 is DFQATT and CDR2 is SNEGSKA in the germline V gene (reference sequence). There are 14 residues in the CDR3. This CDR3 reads CSQNPGQGNTEAFF. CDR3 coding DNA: TGCAGCCAGAACCCCGGACAGGGAAACACTGAAGCTTTCTTT.

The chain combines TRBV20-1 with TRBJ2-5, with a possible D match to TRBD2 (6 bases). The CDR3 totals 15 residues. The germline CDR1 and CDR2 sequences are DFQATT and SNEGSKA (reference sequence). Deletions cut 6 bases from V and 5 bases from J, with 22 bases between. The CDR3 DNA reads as TGCAGTGCCCTCCCATTGTTTGGGGGGAGGGAGACCCAGTACTTC. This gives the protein CSALPLFGGRETQYF.

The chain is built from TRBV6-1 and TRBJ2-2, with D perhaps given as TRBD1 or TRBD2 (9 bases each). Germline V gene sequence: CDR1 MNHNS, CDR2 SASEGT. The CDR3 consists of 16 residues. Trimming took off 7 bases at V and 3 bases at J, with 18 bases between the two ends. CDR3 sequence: CASKQGAGGDTGELFF. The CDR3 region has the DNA TGTGCCAGCAAACAGGGGGCGGGAGGGGACACCGGGGAGCTGTTTTTT.

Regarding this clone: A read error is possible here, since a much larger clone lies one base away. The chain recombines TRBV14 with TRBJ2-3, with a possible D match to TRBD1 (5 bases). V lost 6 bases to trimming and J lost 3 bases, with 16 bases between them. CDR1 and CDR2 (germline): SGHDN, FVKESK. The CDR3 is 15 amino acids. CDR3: CASSLTVGLTDTQYF. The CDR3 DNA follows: TGTGCCAGCAGTCTGACAGTGGGTTTAACAGATACGCAGTATTTT. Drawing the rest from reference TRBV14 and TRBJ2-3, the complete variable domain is EAGVTQFPSHSVIEKGQTVTLRCDPISGHDNLYWYRRVMGKEIKFLLHFVKESKQDESGMPNNRFLAERTGGTYSTLKVQPAELEDSGVYFCASSLTVGLTDTQYFGPGTRLTVL.

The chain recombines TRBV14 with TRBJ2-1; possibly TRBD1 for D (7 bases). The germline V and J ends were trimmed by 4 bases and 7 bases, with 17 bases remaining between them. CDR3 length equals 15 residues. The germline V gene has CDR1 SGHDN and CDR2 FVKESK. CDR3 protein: CASSPRGQGVNEQFF. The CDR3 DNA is TGTGCCAGCAGCCCCCGGGGGCAGGGGGTGAATGAGCAGTTCTTC.

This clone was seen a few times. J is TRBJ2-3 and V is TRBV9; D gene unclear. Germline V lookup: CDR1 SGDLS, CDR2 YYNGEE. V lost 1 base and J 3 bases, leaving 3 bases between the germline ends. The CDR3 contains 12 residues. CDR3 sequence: CASSVMTDTQYF. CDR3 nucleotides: TGTGCCAGCAGCGTAATGACAGATACGCAGTATTTT.

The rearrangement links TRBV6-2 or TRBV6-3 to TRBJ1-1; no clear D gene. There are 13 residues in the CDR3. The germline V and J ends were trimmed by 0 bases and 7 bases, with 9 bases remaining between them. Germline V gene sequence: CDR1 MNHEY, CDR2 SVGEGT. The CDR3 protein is CASSYSSQDEAFF. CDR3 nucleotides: TGTGCCAGCAGTTACTCCTCGCAAGATGAAGCTTTCTTT.

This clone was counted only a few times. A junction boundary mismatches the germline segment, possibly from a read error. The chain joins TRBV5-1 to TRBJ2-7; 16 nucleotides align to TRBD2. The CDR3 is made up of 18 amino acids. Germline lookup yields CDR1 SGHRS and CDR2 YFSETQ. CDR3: CASSPGTSGRASPYEQYF. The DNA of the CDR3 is TGCGCCAGCAGCCCGGGGACTAGCGGGAGGGCCTCCCCCTATGAGCAGTACTTC.

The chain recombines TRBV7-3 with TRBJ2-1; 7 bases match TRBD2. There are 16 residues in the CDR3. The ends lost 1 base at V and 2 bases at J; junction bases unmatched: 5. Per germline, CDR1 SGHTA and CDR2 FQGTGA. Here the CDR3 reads CASSLMGLAAYNEQFF. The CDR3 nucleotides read TGTGCCAGCAGCTTAATGGGTCTAGCGGCCTACAATGAGCAGTTCTTC.

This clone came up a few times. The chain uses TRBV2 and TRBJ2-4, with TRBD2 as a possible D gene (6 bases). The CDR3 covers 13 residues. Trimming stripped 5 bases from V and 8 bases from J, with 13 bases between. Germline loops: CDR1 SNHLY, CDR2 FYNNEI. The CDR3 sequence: CASSRRGIDIQYF. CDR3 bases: TGTGCCAGCAGTCGACGGGGGATTGACATTCAGTACTTC.

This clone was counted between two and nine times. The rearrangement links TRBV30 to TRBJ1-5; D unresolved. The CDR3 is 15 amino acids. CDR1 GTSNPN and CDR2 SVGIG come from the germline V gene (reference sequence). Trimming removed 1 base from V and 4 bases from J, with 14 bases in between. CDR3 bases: TGTGCCTGGAGTGAAATGGACGGAACTAATCAGCCCCAGCATTTT. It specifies CAWSEMDGTNQPQHF.